This T cell receptor beta chain was captured by sequencing in a study of blood T cell repertoires in COVID-19. In its sample, this clone was seen a few times. Cohorts were determined from participant-reported clinical history. Sequencing used immunoSEQ multiplex PCR; TCRdb keeps in-frame clones, though not all of them. The sample has about 190,000 clones; around 80% are singletons. The sample comprised PBMCs or T cells enriched from blood (not recorded which). The clonotype comes from a woman in her 50s who had recovered from COVID-19.

The CDR3: CASSQDEGASVAREQYF. Written as DNA, the CDR3 is TGTGCCAGCAGCCAAGATGAGGGCGCCTCAGTCGCAAGGGAGCAGTACTTC. The chain carries TRBV3-1 (or the pseudogene TRBV3-2) and TRBJ2-7; possible D gene TRBD2, 5 bases. This CDR3 region has 17 residues. Per the germline V gene, CDR1 is LGHDT and CDR2 is YNNKEL (reference sequence). Trimming shortened V by 0 bases and J by 7 bases, and 22 bases separated the two germline ends.